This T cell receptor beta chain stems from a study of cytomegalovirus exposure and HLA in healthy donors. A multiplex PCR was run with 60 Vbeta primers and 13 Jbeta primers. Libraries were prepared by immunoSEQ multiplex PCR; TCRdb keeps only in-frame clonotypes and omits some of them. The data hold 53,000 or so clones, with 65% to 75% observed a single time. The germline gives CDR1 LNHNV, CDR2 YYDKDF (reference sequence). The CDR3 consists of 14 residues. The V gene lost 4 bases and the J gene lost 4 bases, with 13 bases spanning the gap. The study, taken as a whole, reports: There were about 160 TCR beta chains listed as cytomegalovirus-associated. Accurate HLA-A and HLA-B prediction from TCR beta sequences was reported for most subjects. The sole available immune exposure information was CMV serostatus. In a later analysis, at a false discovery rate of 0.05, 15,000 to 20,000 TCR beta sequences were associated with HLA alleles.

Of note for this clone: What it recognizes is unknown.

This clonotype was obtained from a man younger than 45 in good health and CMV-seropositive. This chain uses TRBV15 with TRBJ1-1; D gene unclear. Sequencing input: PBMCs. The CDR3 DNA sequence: TGTGCCACCAGCAAGAGGGATAAAGGCACTGAAGCTTTCTTT. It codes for CATSKRDKGTEAFF.